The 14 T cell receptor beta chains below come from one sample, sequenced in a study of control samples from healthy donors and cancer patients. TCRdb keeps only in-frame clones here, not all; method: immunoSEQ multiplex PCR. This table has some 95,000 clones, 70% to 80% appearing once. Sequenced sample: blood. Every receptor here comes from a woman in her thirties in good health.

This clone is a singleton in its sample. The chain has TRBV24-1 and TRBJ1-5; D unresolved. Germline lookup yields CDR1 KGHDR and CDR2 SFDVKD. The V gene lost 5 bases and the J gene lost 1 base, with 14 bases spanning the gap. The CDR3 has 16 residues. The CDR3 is CATSARRFGSNQPQHF. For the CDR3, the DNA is TGTGCCACCAGTGCCCGAAGGTTCGGGAGCAATCAGCCCCAGCATTTT.

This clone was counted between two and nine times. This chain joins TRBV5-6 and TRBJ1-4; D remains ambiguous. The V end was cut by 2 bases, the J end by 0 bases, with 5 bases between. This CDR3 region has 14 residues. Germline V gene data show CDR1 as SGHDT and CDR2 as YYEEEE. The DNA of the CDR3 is TGTGCCAGCAGCTTTTTTGCAACTAATGAAAAACTGTTTTTT. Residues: CASSFFATNEKLFF.

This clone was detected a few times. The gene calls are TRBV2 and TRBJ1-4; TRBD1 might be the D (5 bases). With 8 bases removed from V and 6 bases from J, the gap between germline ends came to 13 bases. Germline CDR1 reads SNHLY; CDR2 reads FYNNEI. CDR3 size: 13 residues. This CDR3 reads CASRWGVDEKLFF. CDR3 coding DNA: TGTGCCAGCCGGTGGGGGGTGGATGAAAAACTGTTTTTT.

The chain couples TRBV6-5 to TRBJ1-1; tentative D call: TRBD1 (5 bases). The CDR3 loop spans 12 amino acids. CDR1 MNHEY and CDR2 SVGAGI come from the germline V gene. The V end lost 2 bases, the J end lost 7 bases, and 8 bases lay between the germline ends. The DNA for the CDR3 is TGTGCCAGCAGTTACGCAGGGCGTGAAGCTTTCTTT. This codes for CASSYAGREAFF.

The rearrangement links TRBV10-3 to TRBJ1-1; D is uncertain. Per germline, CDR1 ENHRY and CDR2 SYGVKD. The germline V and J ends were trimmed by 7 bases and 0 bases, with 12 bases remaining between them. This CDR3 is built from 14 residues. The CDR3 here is CAIKKGNMNTEAFF. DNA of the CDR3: TGTGCCATCAAAAAAGGGAACATGAACACTGAAGCTTTCTTT.

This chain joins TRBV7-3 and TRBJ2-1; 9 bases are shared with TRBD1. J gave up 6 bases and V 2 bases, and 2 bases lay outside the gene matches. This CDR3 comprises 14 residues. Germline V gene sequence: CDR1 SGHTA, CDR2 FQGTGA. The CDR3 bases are TGTGCCAGCAGCTTAGACAGGGGGTCCAATGAGCAGTTCTTC. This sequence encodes CASSLDRGSNEQFF.

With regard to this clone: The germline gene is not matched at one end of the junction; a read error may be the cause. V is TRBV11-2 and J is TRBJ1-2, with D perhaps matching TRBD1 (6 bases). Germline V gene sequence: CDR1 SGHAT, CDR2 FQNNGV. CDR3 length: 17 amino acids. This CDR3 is CASSSTRQEGGLRIMSF. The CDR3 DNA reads TGTGCCAGCAGCTCCACCCGACAGGAGGGAGGCTTGAGGATAATGAGCTTC.

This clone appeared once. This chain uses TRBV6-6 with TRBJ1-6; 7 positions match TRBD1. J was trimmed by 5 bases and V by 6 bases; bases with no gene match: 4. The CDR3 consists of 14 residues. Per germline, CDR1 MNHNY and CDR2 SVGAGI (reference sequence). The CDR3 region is CASSPTGDNSPLHF. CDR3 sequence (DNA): TGTGCCAGCAGCCCAACAGGGGATAATTCACCCCTCCACTTT.

DNA of the CDR3: TGTGCCAGTAGTAACTTTAACCCCACTTATGGCTACACCTTC. Translating gives CASSNFNPTYGYTF. The rearrangement uses TRBV19 and TRBJ1-2; D gene unclear. The V gene's germline CDR1 is LNHDA and CDR2 SQIVND (reference sequence). Trimming removed 4 bases from V and 5 bases from J, with 14 bases in between. The CDR3 loop spans 14 amino acids.

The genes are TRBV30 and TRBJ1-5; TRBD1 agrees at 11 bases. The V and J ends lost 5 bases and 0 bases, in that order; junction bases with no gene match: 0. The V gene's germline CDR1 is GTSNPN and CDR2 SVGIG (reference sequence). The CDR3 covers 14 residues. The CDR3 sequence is CAWGQGASNQPQHF. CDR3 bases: TGTGCCTGGGGACAGGGGGCTAGCAATCAGCCCCAGCATTTT. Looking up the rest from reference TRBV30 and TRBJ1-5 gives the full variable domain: SQTIHQWPATLVQPVGSPLSLECTVEGTSNPNLYWYRQAAGRGLQLLFYSVGIGQISSEVPQNLSASRPQDRQFILSSKKLLLSDSGFYLCAWGQGASNQPQHFGDGTRLSIL.

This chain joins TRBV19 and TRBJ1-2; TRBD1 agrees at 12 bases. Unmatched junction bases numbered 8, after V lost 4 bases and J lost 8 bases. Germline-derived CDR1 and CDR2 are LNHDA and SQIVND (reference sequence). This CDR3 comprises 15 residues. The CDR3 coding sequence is TGTGCCAGTAGTAGGCCGGGACAGGGGGCGAAGGGCTACACCTTC. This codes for CASSRPGQGAKGYTF.

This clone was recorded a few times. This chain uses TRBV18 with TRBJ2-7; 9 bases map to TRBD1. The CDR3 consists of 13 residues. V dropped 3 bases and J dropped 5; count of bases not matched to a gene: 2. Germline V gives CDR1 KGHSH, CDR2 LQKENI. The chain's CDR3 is CASSPGQGHEQYF. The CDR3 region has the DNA TGTGCCAGCTCACCGGGACAGGGCCACGAGCAGTACTTC.

CDR3 residues: CASGNGLGGQYYEQYF. CDR3 in DNA: TGTGCTAGTGGTAATGGGCTTGGGGGGCAGTACTACGAGCAGTACTTC. This sequence joins TRBV12-5 and TRBJ2-7; D is tentatively TRBD1 or TRBD2 (6 bases each). The V gene lost 5 bases and the J gene lost 3 bases, with 20 bases spanning the gap. The germline V gene encodes CDR1 LGHNT and CDR2 FRNRAP. This CDR3 spans 16 amino acids.

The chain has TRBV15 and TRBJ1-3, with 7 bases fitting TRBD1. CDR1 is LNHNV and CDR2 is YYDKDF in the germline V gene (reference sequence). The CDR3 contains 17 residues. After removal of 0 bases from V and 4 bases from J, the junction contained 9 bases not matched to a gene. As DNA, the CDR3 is TGTGCCACCAGCAGAGATTTGACAGGGTCAGGGGGAAACACCATATATTTT. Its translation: CATSRDLTGSGGNTIYF.